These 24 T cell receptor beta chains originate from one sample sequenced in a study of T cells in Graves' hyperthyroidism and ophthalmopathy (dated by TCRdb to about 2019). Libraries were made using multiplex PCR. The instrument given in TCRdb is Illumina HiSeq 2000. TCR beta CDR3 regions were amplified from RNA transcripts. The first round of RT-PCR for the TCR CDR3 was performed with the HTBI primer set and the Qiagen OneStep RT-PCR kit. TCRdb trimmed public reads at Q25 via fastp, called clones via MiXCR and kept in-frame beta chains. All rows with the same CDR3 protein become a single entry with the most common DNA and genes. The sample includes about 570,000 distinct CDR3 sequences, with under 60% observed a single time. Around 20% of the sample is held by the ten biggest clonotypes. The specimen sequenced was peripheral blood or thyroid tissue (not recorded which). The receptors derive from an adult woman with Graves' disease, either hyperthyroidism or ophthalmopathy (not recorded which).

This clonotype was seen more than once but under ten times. The CDR3: CASSPLRGEKLFF. The CDR3 DNA sequence: TGTGCCAGCAGCCCGTTGCGGGGTGAAAAACTGTTTTTT. V is TRBV11-2 and J is TRBJ1-4; D uncertain. The germline V gene has CDR1 SGHAT and CDR2 FQNNGV. The CDR3 contains 13 residues. The V and J ends lost 5 bases and 7 bases respectively, with 11 bases between them.

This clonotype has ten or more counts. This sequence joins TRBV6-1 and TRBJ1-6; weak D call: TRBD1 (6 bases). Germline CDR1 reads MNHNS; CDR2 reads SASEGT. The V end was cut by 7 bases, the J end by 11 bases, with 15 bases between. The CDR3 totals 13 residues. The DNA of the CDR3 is TGTGCCAGCATCACCAACAGGGCTACACCCCTCCACTTT. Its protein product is CASITNRATPLHF.

The CDR3 DNA reads as TGTGCCAGCAGCCACAGGGCCCAAGAGACCCAGTACTTC. Its translation: CASSHRAQETQYF. This chain links TRBV7-9 with TRBJ2-5; D possibly corresponds to TRBD1 (6 bases). Trimming pared 5 bases from V and 1 base from J, leaving 8 bases between. Germline assignment: CDR1 SEHNR and CDR2 FQNEAQ (reference sequence). The CDR3 totals 13 residues.

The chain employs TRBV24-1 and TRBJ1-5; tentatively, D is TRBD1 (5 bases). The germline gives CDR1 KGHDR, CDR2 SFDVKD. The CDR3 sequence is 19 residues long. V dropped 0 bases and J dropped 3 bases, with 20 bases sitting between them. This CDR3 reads CATSDLGAAGRGPNQPQHF. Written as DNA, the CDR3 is TGTGCCACCAGTGATTTGGGGGCAGCCGGGAGGGGACCCAATCAGCCCCAGCATTTT.

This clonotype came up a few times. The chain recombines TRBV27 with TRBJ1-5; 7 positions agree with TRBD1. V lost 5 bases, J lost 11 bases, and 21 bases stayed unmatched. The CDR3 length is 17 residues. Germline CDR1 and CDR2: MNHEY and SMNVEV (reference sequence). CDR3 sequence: CASSPFQGVRGFLAQHF. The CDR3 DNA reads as TGTGCCAGCAGTCCCTTTCAGGGGGTAAGAGGATTTTTAGCCCAGCATTTT.

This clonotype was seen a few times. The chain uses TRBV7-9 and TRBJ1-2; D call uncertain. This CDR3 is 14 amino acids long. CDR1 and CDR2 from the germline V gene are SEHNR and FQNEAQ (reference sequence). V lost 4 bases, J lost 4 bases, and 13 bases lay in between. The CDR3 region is CASSSDVGPYGYTF. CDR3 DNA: TGTGCCAGCAGCTCGGACGTTGGGCCCTATGGCTACACCTTC. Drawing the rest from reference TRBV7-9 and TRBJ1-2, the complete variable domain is DTGVSQNPRHKITKRGQNVTFRCDPISEHNRLYWYRQTLGQGPEFLTYFQNEAQLEKSRLLSDRFSAERPKGSFSTLEIQRTEQGDSAMYLCASSSDVGPYGYTFGSGTRLTVV.

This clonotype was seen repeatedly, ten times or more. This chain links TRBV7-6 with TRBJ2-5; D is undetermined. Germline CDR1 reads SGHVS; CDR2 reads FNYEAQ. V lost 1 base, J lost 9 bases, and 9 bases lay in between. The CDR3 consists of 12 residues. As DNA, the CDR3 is TGTGCCAGCAGCTTAGAACGTATGTCCCAGTACTTC. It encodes CASSLERMSQYF.

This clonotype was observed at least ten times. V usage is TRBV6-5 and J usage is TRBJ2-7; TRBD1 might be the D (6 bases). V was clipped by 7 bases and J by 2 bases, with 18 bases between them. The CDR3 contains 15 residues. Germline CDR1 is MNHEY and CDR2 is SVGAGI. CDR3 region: CASNPLTTGPYEQYF. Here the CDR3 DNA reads TGTGCCAGCAACCCCCTCACGACAGGTCCCTACGAGCAGTACTTC.

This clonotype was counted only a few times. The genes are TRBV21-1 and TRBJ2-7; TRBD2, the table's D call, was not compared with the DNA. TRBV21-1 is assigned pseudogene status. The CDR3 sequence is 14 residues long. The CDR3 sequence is CASSKAGLSYEQYF. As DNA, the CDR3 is TGTGCCAGCAGCAAGGCAGGACTTTCCTACGAGCAGTACTTC.

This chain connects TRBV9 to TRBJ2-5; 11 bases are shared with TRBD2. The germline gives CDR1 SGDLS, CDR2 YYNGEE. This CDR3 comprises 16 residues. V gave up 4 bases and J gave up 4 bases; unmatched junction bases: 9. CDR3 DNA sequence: TGTGCCAGCAGCCTACTAGCGGGAGATGGGGGAGAGACCCAGTACTTC. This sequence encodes CASSLLAGDGGETQYF. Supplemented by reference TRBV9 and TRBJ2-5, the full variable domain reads DSGVTQTPKHLITATGQRVTLRCSPRSGDLSVYWYQQSLDQGLQFLIQYYNGEERAKGNILERFSAQQFPDLHSELNLSSLELGDSALYFCASSLLAGDGGETQYFGPGTRLLVL.

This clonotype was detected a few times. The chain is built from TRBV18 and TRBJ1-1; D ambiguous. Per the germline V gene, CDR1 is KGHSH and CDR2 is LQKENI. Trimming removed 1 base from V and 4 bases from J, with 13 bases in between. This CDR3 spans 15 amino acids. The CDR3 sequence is CASSPRVDRGTEAFF. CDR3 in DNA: TGTGCCAGCTCACCACGAGTAGATCGGGGCACTGAAGCTTTCTTT.

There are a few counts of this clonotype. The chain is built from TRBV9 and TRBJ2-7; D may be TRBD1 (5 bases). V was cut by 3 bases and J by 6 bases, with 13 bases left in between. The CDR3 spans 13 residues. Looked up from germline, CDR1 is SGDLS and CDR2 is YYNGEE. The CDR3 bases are TGTGCCAGCAGCGATTATCAGGGCTCCGAGCAGTACTTC. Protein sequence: CASSDYQGSEQYF.

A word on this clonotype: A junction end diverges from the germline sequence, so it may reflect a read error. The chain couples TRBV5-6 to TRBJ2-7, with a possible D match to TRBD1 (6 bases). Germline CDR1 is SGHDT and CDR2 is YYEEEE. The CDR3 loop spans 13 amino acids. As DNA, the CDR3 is TGCGCCAGCAGAAGGGGGAACACCGGGGAGCTGTACTTC. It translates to CASRRGNTGELYF.

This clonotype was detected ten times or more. CDR3 loop: CSAPQLAGVLGQYF. Written as DNA, the CDR3 is TGCAGTGCCCCCCAACTAGCGGGAGTCTTAGGGCAGTACTTC. This chain joins TRBV20-1 and TRBJ2-7; TRBD2 matches 11 bases. The CDR3 consists of 14 residues. J was trimmed by 9 bases and V by 6 bases; bases with no gene match: 13. Germline V CDR1 and CDR2: DFQATT, SNEGSKA (reference sequence).

The CDR3 region is CASRTLGQSYEQYF. Here the CDR3 DNA reads TGTGCCAGCAGGACCCTGGGGCAGTCCTACGAGCAGTACTTC. V is TRBV2 and J is TRBJ2-7; tentatively, D is TRBD1 (5 bases). CDR1 is SNHLY and CDR2 is FYNNEI in the germline V gene. Trimming left V 6 bases short and J 1 base short, with 13 bases between. The CDR3 is 14 amino acids.

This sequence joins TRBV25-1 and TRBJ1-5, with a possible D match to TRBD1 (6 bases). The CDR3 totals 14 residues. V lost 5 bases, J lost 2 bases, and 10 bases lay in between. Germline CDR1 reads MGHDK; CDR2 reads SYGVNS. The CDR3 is CASSTGRGNQPQHF. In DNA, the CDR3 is TGTGCCAGCAGTACAGGGCGCGGCAATCAGCCCCAGCATTTT.

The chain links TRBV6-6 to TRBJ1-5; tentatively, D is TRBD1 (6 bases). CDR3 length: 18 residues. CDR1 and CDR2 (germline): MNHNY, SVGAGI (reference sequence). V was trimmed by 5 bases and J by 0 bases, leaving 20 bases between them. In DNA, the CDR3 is TGTGCCAGCAGTACGTTCGGGGGCGGGCGGGGTAGCAATCAGCCCCAGCATTTT. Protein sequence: CASSTFGGGRGSNQPQHF.

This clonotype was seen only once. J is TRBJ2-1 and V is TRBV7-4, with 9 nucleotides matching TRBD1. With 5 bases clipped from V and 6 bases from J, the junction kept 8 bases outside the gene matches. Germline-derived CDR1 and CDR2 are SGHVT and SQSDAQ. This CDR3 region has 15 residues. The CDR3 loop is CASSDGQGLCNEQFF. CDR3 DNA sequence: TGTGCCAGCAGCGATGGACAGGGGCTATGCAATGAGCAGTTCTTC.

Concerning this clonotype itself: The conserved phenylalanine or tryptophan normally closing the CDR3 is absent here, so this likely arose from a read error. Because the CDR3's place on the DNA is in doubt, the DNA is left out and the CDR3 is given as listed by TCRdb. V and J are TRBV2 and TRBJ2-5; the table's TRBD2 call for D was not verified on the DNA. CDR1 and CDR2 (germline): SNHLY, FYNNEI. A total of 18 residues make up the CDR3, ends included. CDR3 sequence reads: CASSEALPGSKDGYTFGS.

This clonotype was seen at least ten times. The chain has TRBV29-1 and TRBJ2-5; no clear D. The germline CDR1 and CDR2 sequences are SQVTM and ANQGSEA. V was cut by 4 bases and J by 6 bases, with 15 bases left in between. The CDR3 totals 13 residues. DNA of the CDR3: TGCAGCGTTGGGGTAGGGCTGGCGAAGACCCAGTACTTC. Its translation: CSVGVGLAKTQYF.

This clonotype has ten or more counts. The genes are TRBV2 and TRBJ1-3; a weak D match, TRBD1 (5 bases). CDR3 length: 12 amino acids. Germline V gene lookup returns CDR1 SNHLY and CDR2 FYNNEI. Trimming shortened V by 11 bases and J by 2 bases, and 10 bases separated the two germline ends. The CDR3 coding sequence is TGTGCCGGAGGAGGGGCTGGAAACACCATATATTTT. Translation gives CAGGGAGNTIYF. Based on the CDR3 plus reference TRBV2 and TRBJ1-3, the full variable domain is EPEVTQTPSHQVTQMGQEVILRCVPISNHLYFYWYRQILGQKVEFLVSFYNNEISEKSEIFDDQFSVERPDGSNFTLKIRSTKLEDSAMYFCAGGGAGNTIYFGEGSWLTVV.

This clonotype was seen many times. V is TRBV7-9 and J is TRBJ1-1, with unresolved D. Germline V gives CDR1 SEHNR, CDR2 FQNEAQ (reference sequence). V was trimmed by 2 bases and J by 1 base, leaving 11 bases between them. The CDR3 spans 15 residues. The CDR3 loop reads CASSLSAATNTEAFF. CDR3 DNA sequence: TGTGCCAGCAGCTTATCGGCAGCTACGAACACTGAAGCTTTCTTT.

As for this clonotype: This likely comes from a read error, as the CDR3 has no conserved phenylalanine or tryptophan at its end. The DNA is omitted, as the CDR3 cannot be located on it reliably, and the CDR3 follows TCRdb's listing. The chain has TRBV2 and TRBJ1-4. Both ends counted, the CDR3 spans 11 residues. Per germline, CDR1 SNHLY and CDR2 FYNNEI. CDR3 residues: CASSEVRTDNY.

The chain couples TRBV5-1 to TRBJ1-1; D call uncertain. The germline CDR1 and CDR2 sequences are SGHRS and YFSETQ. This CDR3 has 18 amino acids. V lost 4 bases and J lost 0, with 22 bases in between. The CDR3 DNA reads TGCGCCAGCAGCCTCGGACTAGCGGGAGATGGGATGAACACTGAAGCTTTCTTT. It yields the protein CASSLGLAGDGMNTEAFF. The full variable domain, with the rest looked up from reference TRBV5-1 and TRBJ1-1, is KAGVTQTPRYLIKTRGQQVTLSCSPISGHRSVSWYQQTPGQGLQFLFEYFSETQRNKGNFPGRFSGRQFSNSRSEMNVSTLELGDSALYLCASSLGLAGDGMNTEAFFGQGTRLTVV.